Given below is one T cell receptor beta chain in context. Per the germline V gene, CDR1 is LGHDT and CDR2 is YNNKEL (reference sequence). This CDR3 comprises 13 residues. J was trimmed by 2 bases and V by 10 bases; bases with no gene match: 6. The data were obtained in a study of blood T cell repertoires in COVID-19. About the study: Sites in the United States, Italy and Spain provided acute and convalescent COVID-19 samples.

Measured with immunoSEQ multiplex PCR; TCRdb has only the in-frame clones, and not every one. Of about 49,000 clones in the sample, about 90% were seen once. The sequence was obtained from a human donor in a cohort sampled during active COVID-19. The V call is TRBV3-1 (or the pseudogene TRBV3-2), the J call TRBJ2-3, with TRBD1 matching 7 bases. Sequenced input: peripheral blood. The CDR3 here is CATNRGHTDTQYF. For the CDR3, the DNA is TGTGCCACCAACAGGGGTCACACAGATACGCAGTATTTT.